These T cell receptor beta chains were read from a single sample in a study of T-cell memory formation after mild COVID-19. One entry per CDR3 protein results from TCRdb running MiXCR on the 5' RACE reads. The sample shows approximately 190,000 distinct CDR3 sequences, around 20% of them seen only once. The sample taken for sequencing was PBMCs or a T cell subset sorted from them (not recorded which). The origin of the receptors is an adult woman who had mild COVID-19 (a few samples of this study predate the infection). Cell type and time point are not known. The conserved cysteine and the conserved F or W are not part of the CDR3 here.

>TRBJ2-1|TRBV7-3
ASSFGLAGAGEQF
>TRBJ1-1|TRBV7-2
ASSFGRRSSEAF
>TRBJ2-7|TRBV10-3
AISEFPGQGAVKYEQY
>TRBJ2-2|TRBV10-2
ASSGGQRPGELF
>TRBJ2-3|TRBV29-1
SARAPDTQY
>TRBJ2-5|TRBV11-2
ASSLAGQGGWETQY
>TRBJ2-5|TRBV5-1
ASSFDREGETQY
>TRBJ2-1|TRBV30
AWSPAGGPRNEQF
>TRBJ2-7|TRBV6-5
ASSPGLAGAYEQY
>TRBJ2-1|TRBV20-1
SARDAGRSHSRNEQF
>TRBJ1-2|TRBV7-8
ASSFGVFYGYT
>TRBJ2-3|TRBV5-1
ASSLGATVSTDTQY
>TRBJ2-1|TRBV5-4
ASSLVVAGVIDEQF
>TRBJ2-3|TRBV6-6
AARGGPDTQY
>TRBJ1-2|TRBV18
ASSSPGTGDYGYT
>TRBJ1-1|TRBV20-1
SASRSAGRGTEAF
>TRBJ2-1|TRBV11-1
ASSPSDGHNEQF
>TRBJ2-7|TRBV10-3
AISSSLTYEQY
>TRBJ2-3|TRBV20-1
SASVRLGGEDTQY
>TRBJ2-7|TRBV7-2
ASSIGRISSYEQY
>TRBJ2-2|TRBV7-6
ASGTRGAVTGELF
>TRBJ2-7|TRBV7-2
ASSLVPYEQY
>TRBJ2-1|TRBV5-1
ASSLDGGGDNEQF
>TRBJ2-3|TRBV7-3
ASSLTQAAREWY
>TRBJ2-7|TRBV12-3/TRBV12-4
ASSQRDKSYEQY
>TRBJ2-5|TRBV6-2/TRBV6-3
ASQRTGGPSETQY
>TRBJ2-3|TRBV30
AWNPRGTTDTQY
>TRBJ2-5|TRBV25-1
ASSEGTSGETQY
>TRBJ1-2|TRBV27
ASSLQGVLNYGYT
>TRBJ2-1|TRBV5-4
ASRSGTGDYNEQF
>TRBJ1-2|TRBV12-3/TRBV12-4
ASSSRFDGYT
>TRBJ2-5|TRBV5-1
ASSLIPGQLETQY
>TRBJ2-5|TRBV9
ASSPDGQGRETQY
>TRBJ2-3|TRBV7-9
ASSLGELAQY
>TRBJ2-1|TRBV6-5
ASSSLGLGERNEQF
>TRBJ2-2|TRBV20-1
SALGENTGELF
>TRBJ2-3|TRBV28
ASSPGHTQY
>TRBJ1-3|TRBV10-3
AISELTAASGNTIY
>TRBJ2-3|TRBV24-1
ATSDSTGRLVGDTQY
>TRBJ2-2|TRBV12-3/TRBV12-4
ASIMTGRLNTGELF
>TRBJ2-7|TRBV6-2/TRBV6-3
ASRPGQGARYEQY
>TRBJ2-1|TRBV5-1
ASSLGALLGQSSYNEQF
>TRBJ2-5|TRBV5-6
ASSLGYRAETQY
>TRBJ2-1|TRBV20-1
SARERQGISEQF
>TRBJ2-1|TRBV7-2
ASSFRRDNEQF
>TRBJ1-6|TRBV12-3/TRBV12-4
ASSSRTGLNSPLH
>TRBJ2-7|TRBV12-3/TRBV12-4
ASSPGGGAREQY
>TRBJ2-7|TRBV5-1
ASSLVGTSGGEQY
>TRBJ2-5|TRBV5-1
ASSLGGQPRGETQY
>TRBJ2-1|TRBV7-2
ASSLDGLAGGNEQF